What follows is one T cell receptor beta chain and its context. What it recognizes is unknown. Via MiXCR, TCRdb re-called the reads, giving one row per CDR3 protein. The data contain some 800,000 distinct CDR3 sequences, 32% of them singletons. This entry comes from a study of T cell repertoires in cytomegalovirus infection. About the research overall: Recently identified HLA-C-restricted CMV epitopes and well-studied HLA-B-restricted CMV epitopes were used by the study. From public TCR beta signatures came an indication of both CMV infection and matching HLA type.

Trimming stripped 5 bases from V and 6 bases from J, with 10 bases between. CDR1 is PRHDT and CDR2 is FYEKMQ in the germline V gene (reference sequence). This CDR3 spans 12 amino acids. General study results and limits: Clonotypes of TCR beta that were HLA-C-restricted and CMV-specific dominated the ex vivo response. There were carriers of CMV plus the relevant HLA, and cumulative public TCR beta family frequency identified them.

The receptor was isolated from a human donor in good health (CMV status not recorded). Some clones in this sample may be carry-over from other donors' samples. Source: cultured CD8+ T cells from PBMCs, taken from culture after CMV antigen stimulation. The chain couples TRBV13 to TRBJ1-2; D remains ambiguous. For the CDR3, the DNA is TGTGCCAGCAGCCCGCGACACCATGGCTACACCTTC. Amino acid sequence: CASSPRHHGYTF.